The table lists the clone carrying this TCR beta chain with a few counts. This CDR3 has 13 residues. Per germline, CDR1 SGHTA and CDR2 FQGNSA. The V end lost 5 bases, the J end lost 2 bases, and 8 bases lay between the germline ends. These data are taken from a study of T-cell reconstitution after alpha-beta-depleted transplantation in children. Construction of the TCRbeta library involved unique molecular identifiers. TCRdb fed the PCR reads into MiXCR, producing one record per CDR3 protein. Among roughly 590,000 distinct CDR3 sequences listed, around a sixth were seen once. Sequencing used PBMCs from the stem cell graft donor, obtained from the stem cell graft. This sequence was found in a human donor who donated a stem cell graft to a child with acute myeloid leukemia. This chain links TRBV7-2 with TRBJ2-3; D possibly corresponds to TRBD2 (5 bases). CDR3 region: CASSATNTDTQYF. The CDR3, as DNA: TGTGCCAGCAGCGCGACTAACACAGATACGCAGTATTTT.